Listed below are T cell receptor beta chains from one sample, sequenced in a study of T cell repertoires in cytomegalovirus infection. These receptors are not linked to any known antigen. MiXCR, applied by TCRdb to the reads, yields one record per CDR3 protein. This table holds 650,000 to 900,000 distinct CDR3 sequences, approximately 30% found once. The sequencing here drew on cultured CD8+ T cells from PBMCs, taken from culture after CMV antigen stimulation. These receptors came from a human donor in good health (CMV status not recorded). Some clones in this sample may be carry-over from other donors' samples. The CDR3 runs from the conserved cysteine through the conserved F or W. D genes are given only for firm matches. Clone size appears in some rows only: once, few, many, or a class for an expanded clone.

clone_size j_call d_call v_call cdr3_aa cdr3_nt
many TRBJ2-6 - TRBV7-6 CASSLGGGPLLGANVLTF TGTGCCAGCAGCTTAGGTGGGGGACCCCTGTTAGGGGCCAACGTCCTGACTTTC
- TRBJ1-4 TRBD1 TRBV6-2/TRBV6-3 CASSRDREAAQLFF TGTGCCAGCAGCCGCGACAGGGAGGCAGCTCAGCTGTTTTTT
few TRBJ2-3 TRBD1 TRBV6-1 CASSVIPGQGARSTDTQYF TGTGCCAGCAGTGTAATTCCGGGACAGGGGGCGAGAAGCACAGATACGCAGTATTTT
many TRBJ2-1 TRBD2 TRBV7-6 CASTLAGGSYNEQFF TGTGCCAGCACTCTAGCGGGGGGATCCTACAATGAGCAGTTCTTC
- TRBJ2-5 - TRBV6-5 CASSYSRWETQYF TGTGCCAGCAGTTACTCACGGTGGGAGACCCAGTACTTC
- TRBJ1-2 - TRBV5-6 CASSLRMAGRAGGYTF TGTGCCAGCAGCTTGAGAATGGCAGGCAGAGCGGGGGGCTACACCTTC
- TRBJ1-6 - TRBV5-1 CASSHGSGALHF TGCGCCAGCAGTCACGGTTCGGGGGCCCTCCACTTT
- TRBJ1-1 - TRBV6-5 CASSYGGQEAFF TGTGCCAGCAGTTACGGCGGACAGGAAGCTTTCTTT
- TRBJ1-5 - TRBV19 CASRKGVGQPQHF TGTGCCAGTAGAAAGGGGGTTGGCCAGCCCCAGCATTTT
- TRBJ2-1 - TRBV6-6 CASRTMSDGEQFF TGTGCCAGCAGGACAATGTCGGACGGAGAGCAGTTCTTC
- TRBJ2-3 TRBD1 TRBV27 CASSVVGTGGADTQYF TGTGCCAGCAGCGTTGTGGGGACAGGGGGCGCAGATACGCAGTATTTT
- TRBJ2-3 TRBD2 TRBV6-6 CASSSGLAGGIGTDTQYF TGTGCCAGCAGTTCCGGACTAGCGGGGGGCATCGGGACAGATACGCAGTATTTT
- TRBJ1-4 - TRBV5-6 CASSPYGGANEKLFF TGTGCCAGCAGCCCCTACGGGGGAGCTAATGAAAAACTGTTTTTT
few TRBJ1-3 - TRBV7-2 CASSPRGRDYSGNTIYF TGTGCCAGCAGCCCACGGGGCAGGGATTACTCTGGAAACACCATATATTTT
- TRBJ2-3 TRBD1 TRBV2 CASSTPGQGTDTQYF TGTGCCAGCAGTACTCCGGGACAGGGGACAGATACGCAGTATTTT
- TRBJ2-3 TRBD1 TRBV4-1 CASSQWTGDTQYF TGCGCCAGCAGCCAATGGACAGGAGATACGCAGTATTTT
- TRBJ1-1 - TRBV2 CASSEGVTVMNTEAFF TGTGCCAGCAGTGAAGGGGTGACGGTGATGAACACTGAAGCTTTCTTT
few TRBJ1-1 TRBD1 TRBV7-9 CASIGTGDFMNTEAFF TGTGCCAGCATCGGGACAGGGGACTTTATGAACACTGAAGCTTTCTTT
few TRBJ2-3 - TRBV7-7 CASSIISKDTQYF TGTGCTAGCAGTATCATCTCGAAAGATACGCAGTATTTT
- TRBJ2-1 - TRBV27 CASSFYSPGNPWGEFF TGTGCCAGCAGTTTCTACTCGCCCGGGAACCCATGGGGGGAGTTCTTC
few TRBJ2-5 TRBD1 TRBV4-3 CASSQTVGQRTQETQYF TGCGCCAGCAGCCAAACTGTGGGACAGAGAACGCAAGAGACCCAGTACTTC
few TRBJ2-7 - TRBV27 CASSLDARDSYEQYF TGTGCCAGCAGCTTGGACGCCAGGGACTCCTACGAGCAGTACTTC
once TRBJ1-1 - TRBV2 CASRWRTEAFF TGTGCCAGCAGGTGGAGGACTGAAGCTTTCTTT
few TRBJ2-1 - TRBV7-9 CASFERISYNEQFF TGTGCCAGCTTTGAGAGGATATCCTACAATGAGCAGTTCTTC
- TRBJ2-3 - TRBV5-6 CASSLTGPVGTDTQYF TGTGCCAGCAGCTTAACGGGGCCGGTGGGCACAGATACGCAGTATTTT
few TRBJ2-3 - TRBV28 CASSMWAMSTDTQYF TGTGCCAGCAGCATGTGGGCCATGAGCACAGATACGCAGTATTTT
- TRBJ1-1 TRBD1 TRBV5-1 CASSLGTGGSKPEAFF TGCGCCAGCAGCTTAGGGACAGGGGGCTCTAAGCCTGAAGCTTTCTTT
- TRBJ1-2 - TRBV7-9 CASSPAYTYGYTF TGTGCCAGCAGCCCTGCTTACACCTATGGCTACACCTTC
- TRBJ1-2 - TRBV12-3/TRBV12-4 CASSPTVNPLGYGYTF TGTGCCAGCAGCCCGACAGTCAATCCCTTGGGCTATGGCTACACCTTC
- TRBJ1-2 TRBD1 TRBV27 CASSFAQGEGYTF TGTGCCAGCAGTTTTGCGCAGGGGGAGGGCTACACCTTC
few TRBJ1-1 - TRBV4-3 CASSQKQGNEAFF TGCGCCAGCAGCCAAAAACAGGGTAATGAAGCTTTCTTT
few TRBJ2-1 - TRBV24-1 CATSDFRESSYNEQFF TGTGCCACCAGTGATTTCAGGGAAAGCTCCTACAATGAGCAGTTCTTC
few TRBJ1-4 - TRBV6-4 CASKDSYASEKLFF TGTGCCAGCAAAGACAGCTATGCTAGTGAAAAACTGTTTTTT
few TRBJ2-1 TRBD2 TRBV19 CASSTRGGRQFF TGTGCCAGTAGCACGAGGGGCGGGAGGCAGTTCTTC
few TRBJ2-5 TRBD1 TRBV6-5 CASSFLLTGDETQYF TGTGCCAGCAGTTTCCTCCTGACAGGGGATGAGACCCAGTACTTC
many TRBJ1-1 - TRBV7-8 CASSLVAGPENTEAFF TGTGCCAGCAGCTTAGTAGCAGGGCCGGAGAACACTGAAGCTTTCTTT
many TRBJ2-6 - TRBV13 CASSPRGLSPSALLLTF TGTGCCAGCAGCCCCCGCGGGCTCAGCCCGAGTGCACTTCTCCTGACTTTC
few TRBJ1-2 - TRBV4-1 CASSRGYGGYTF TGCGCCAGCAGCCGAGGGTACGGTGGCTACACCTTC
many TRBJ2-2 - TRBV7-6 CASSQGLNTGELFF TGTGCCAGCAGCCAAGGGCTTAACACCGGGGAGCTGTTTTTT
few TRBJ2-5 TRBD2 TRBV4-1 CASSQGTSGQETQYF TGCGCCAGCAGCCAAGGCACTAGCGGACAAGAGACCCAGTACTTC
many TRBJ2-1 TRBD2 TRBV10-3 CAISPLSGGDNEQFF TGTGCCATCAGTCCCCTAAGCGGGGGGGACAATGAGCAGTTCTTC
- TRBJ2-7 - TRBV5-1 CASSSTIYEQYF TGCGCCAGCAGCTCCACCATCTACGAGCAGTACTTC
- TRBJ2-7 TRBD1 TRBV12-3/TRBV12-4 CASSSRQGAPSYEQYF TGTGCCAGCAGCTCACGGCAGGGGGCCCCCTCCTACGAGCAGTACTTC
- TRBJ2-1 - TRBV9 CASSVVIGEQFF TGTGCCAGCAGCGTAGTGATAGGGGAGCAGTTCTTC
- TRBJ1-1 TRBD1 TRBV12-3/TRBV12-4 CASLRGRSEAFF TGTGCCAGCTTAAGGGGGCGTTCTGAAGCTTTCTTT
- TRBJ2-1 - TRBV6-4 CASSDSGPNNEQFF TGTGCCAGCAGTGACAGCGGGCCTAACAATGAGCAGTTCTTC